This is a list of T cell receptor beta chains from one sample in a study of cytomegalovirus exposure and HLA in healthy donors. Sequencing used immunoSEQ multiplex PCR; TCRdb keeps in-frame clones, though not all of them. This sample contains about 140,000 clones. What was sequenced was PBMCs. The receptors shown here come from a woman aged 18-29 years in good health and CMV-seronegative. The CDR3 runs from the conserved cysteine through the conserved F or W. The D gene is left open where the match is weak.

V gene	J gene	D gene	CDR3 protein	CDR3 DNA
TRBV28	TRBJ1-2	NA	CASSLGQSNYGYTF	TGTGCCAGCAGTTTAGGCCAATCTAACTATGGCTACACCTTC
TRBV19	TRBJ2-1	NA	CASSATKIAYNEQFF	TGTGCCAGTAGTGCGACTAAAATCGCCTACAATGAGCAGTTCTTC
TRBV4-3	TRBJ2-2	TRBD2	CASSQGWGLAEGGELFF	TGCGCCAGCAGCCAAGGCTGGGGACTAGCAGAGGGCGGGGAGCTGTTTTTT
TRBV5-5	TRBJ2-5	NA	CASSLSDSYWETQYF	TGTGCCAGCAGCTTGTCGGACTCGTATTGGGAGACCCAGTACTTC
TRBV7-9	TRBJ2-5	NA	CASSLIQLQETQYF	TGTGCCAGCAGCTTAATACAGCTCCAAGAGACCCAGTACTTC
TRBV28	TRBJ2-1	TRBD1	CASSRQGAGGGNEQFF	TGTGCCAGCAGTCGACAGGGGGCGGGAGGTGGAAATGAGCAGTTCTTC
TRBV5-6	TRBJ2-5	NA	CASSLGDNQETQYF	TGTGCCAGCAGCTTGGGTGACAACCAAGAGACCCAGTACTTC
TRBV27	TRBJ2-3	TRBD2	CASREREGTDTQYF	TGTGCCAGCAGGGAGCGGGAGGGCACAGATACGCAGTATTTT
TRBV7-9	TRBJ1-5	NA	CASSLRGQPQHF	TGTGCCAGCAGCTTACGGGGTCAGCCCCAGCATTTT
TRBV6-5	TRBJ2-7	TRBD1	CASSLTGAPLEQYF	TGTGCCAGCAGTCTGACAGGGGCCCCCCTCGAGCAGTACTTC
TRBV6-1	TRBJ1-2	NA	CASSRRSDNYGYTF	TGTGCCAGCAGTCGCCGGAGCGATAACTATGGCTACACCTTC
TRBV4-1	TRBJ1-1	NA	CASSLAVSTEAFF	TGCGCCAGCAGCCTGGCGGTCTCCACTGAAGCTTTCTTT
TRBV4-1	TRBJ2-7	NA	CASSPGVMRSSYEQYF	TGCGCCAGCAGCCCGGGGGTCATGAGGAGCTCCTACGAGCAGTACTTC
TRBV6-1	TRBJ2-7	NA	CASSPERTGFYEQYF	TGTGCCAGCAGTCCCGAAAGAACAGGGTTCTACGAGCAGTACTTC
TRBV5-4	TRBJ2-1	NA	CASSLDRYNEQFF	TGTGCCAGCAGCTTGGACAGATACAATGAGCAGTTCTTC
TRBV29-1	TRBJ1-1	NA	CSVETGLTAEAFF	TGCAGCGTCGAGACGGGACTAACCGCTGAAGCTTTCTTT
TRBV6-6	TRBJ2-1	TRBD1	CASMQGGSYNEQFF	TGTGCCAGCATGCAAGGGGGCTCGTACAATGAGCAGTTCTTC
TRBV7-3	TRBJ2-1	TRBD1	CASSLLEGQGTNEQFF	TGTGCCAGCAGCTTACTAGAGGGACAGGGAACCAATGAGCAGTTCTTC
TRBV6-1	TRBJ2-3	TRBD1	CASSGTGGIDTQYF	TGTGCCAGCAGCGGGACAGGGGGCATCGATACGCAGTATTTT
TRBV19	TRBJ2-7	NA	CASQRTAGDYEQYF	TGTGCCAGCCAAAGGACAGCCGGGGACTACGAGCAGTACTTC
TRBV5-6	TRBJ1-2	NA	CASSSGNFYGYTF	TGTGCCAGCAGCTCAGGGAACTTCTATGGCTACACCTTC
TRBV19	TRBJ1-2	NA	CASSAETGTGYTF	TGTGCCAGTAGTGCGGAAACAGGGACGGGCTACACCTTC
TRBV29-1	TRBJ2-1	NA	CSVAPNEQFF	TGCAGCGTTGCCCCGAATGAGCAGTTCTTC
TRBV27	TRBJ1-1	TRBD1	CASSSPRTGMNTEAFF	TGTGCCAGCAGTTCCCCCCGGACAGGGATGAACACTGAAGCTTTCTTT
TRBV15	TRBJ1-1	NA	CATEGTTANTEAFF	TGTGCCACTGAGGGGACAACCGCGAACACTGAAGCTTTCTTT
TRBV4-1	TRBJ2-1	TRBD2	CASSQNTAGGPRGYNEQFF	TGCGCCAGCAGCCAAAATACAGCGGGAGGGCCTCGAGGCTACAATGAGCAGTTCTTC
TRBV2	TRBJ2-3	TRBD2	CASKKREGTDTQYF	TGTGCCAGCAAGAAGCGGGAGGGCACAGATACGCAGTATTTT
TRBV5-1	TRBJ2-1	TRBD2	CASSPTVGRGEQFF	TGCGCCAGCAGCCCTACCGTAGGGAGGGGTGAGCAGTTCTTC
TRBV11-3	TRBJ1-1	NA	CASGRMNTEAFF	TGTGCCTCGGGTCGTATGAACACTGAAGCTTTCTTT
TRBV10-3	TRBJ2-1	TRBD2	CASTKRLADDYNEQFF	TGTGCCAGCACCAAACGACTAGCGGACGACTACAATGAGCAGTTCTTC
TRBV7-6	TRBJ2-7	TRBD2	CASSLVGLAGGPGEQYF	TGTGCCAGCAGCTTAGTAGGACTAGCGGGAGGCCCTGGCGAGCAGTACTTC
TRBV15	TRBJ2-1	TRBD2	CATSRGPTAAGGHNEQFF	TGTGCCACCAGCAGAGGCCCGACGGCGGCGGGGGGGCACAATGAGCAGTTCTTC
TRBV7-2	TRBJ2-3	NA	CASSLSRSTDTQYF	TGTGCCAGCAGCTTATCCCGTAGCACAGATACGCAGTATTTT
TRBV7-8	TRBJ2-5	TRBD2	CASSSIGTSEQETQYF	TGTGCCAGCAGCTCGATCGGGACTAGCGAACAAGAGACCCAGTACTTC
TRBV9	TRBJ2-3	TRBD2	CASSVGGGGTDTQYF	TGTGCCAGCAGCGTAGGGGGGGGAGGCACAGATACGCAGTATTTT
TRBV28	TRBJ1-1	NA	CASSPSEGTEAFF	TGTGCCAGCAGTCCATCCGAGGGAACTGAAGCTTTCTTT
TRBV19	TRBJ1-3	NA	CASSTNFVVTGNTIYF	TGTGCCAGTAGTACGAACTTCGTAGTCACTGGAAACACCATATATTTT